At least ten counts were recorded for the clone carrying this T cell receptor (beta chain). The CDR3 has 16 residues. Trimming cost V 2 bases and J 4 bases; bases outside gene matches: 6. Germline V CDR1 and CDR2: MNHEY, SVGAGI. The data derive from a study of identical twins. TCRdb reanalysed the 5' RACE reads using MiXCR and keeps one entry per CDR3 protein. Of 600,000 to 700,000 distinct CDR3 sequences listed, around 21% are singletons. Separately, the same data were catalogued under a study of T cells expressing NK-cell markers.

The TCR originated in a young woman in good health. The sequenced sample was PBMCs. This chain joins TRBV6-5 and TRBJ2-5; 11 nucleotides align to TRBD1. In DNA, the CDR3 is TGTGCCAGCAGTTACACCGGGACAGGGGGTATAGAGACCCAGTACTTC. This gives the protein CASSYTGTGGIETQYF.